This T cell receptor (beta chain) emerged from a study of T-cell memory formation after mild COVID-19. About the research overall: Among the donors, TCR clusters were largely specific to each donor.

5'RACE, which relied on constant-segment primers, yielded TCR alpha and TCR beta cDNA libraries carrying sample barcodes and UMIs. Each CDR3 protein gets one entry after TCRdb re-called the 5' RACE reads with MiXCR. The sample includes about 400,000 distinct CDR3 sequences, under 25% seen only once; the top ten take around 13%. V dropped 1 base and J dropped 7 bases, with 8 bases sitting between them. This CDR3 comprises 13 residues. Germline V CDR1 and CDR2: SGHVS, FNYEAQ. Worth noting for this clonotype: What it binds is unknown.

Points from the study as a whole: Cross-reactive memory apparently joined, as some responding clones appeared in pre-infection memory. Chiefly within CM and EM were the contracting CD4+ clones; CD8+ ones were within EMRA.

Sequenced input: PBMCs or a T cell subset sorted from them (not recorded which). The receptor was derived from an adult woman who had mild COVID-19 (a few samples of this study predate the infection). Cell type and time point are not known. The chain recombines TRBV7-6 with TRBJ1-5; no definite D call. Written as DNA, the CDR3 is TGTGCCAGCAGCTTAGGTTCATTCCAGCCCCAGCATTTT. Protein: CASSLGSFQPQHF.